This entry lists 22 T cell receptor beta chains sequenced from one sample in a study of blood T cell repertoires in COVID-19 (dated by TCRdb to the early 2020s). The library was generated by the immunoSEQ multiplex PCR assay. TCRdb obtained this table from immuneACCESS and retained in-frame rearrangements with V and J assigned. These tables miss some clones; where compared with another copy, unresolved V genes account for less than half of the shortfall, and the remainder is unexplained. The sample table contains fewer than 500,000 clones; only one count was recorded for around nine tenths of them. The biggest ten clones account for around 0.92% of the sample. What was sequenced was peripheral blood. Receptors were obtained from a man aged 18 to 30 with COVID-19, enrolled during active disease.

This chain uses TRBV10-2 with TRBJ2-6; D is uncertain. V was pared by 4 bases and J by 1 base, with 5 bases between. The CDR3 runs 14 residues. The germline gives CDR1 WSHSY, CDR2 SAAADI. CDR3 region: CASSVLSGANVLTF. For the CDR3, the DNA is TGCGCCAGCAGTGTCTTGTCTGGGGCCAACGTCCTGACTTTC.

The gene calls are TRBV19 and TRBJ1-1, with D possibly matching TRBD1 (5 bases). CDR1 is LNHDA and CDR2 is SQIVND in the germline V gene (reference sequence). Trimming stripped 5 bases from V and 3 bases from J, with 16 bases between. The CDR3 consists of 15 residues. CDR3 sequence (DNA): TGTGCCAGTAGTCTGATAGACAGAGAATACACTGAAGCTTTCTTT. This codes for CASSLIDREYTEAFF.

CDR3 loop: CATSDPTRYQPQHF. In DNA, the CDR3 is TGTGCCACCAGTGACCCGACCAGGTATCAGCCCCAGCATTTT. This chain joins TRBV24-1 and TRBJ1-5, with unresolved D. CDR1 and CDR2 from the germline V gene are KGHDR and SFDVKD. This CDR3 contains 14 residues. Trimming took 4 bases from V and 5 from J, leaving 11 bases between them.

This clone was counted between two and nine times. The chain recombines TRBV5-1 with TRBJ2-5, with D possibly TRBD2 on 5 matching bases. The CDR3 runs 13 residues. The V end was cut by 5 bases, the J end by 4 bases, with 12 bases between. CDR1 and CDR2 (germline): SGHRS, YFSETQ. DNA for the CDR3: TGCGCCAGCAGTCGTGGAGGAGGAGAGACCCAGTACTTC. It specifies CASSRGGGETQYF.

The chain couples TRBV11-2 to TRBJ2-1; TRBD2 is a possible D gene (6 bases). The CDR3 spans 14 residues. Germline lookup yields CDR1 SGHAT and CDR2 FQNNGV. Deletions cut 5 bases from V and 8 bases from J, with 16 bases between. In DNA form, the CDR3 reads TGTGCCAGCAGCCCCCGAAAGGGGACTGATGAGCAGTTCTTC. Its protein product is CASSPRKGTDEQFF.

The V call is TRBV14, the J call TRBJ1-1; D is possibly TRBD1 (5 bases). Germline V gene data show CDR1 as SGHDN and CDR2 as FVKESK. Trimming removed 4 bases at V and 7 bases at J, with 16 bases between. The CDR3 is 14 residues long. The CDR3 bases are TGTGCCAGCAGCCTAGACGGGGGATTTTTTGAAGCTTTCTTT. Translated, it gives CASSLDGGFFEAFF. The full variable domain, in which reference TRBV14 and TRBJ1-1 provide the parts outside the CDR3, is EAGVTQFPSHSVIEKGQTVTLRCDPISGHDNLYWYRRVMGKEIKFLLHFVKESKQDESGMPNNRFLAERTGGTYSTLKVQPAELEDSGVYFCASSLDGGFFEAFFGQGTRLTVV.

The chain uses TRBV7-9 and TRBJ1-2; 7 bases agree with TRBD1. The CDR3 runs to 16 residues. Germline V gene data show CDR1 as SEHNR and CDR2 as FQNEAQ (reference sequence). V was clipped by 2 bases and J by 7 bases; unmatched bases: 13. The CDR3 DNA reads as TGTGCCAGCAGCTTACCCCCCCGGCAGAGGGGGCTTGGCTACACCTTC. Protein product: CASSLPPRQRGLGYTF.

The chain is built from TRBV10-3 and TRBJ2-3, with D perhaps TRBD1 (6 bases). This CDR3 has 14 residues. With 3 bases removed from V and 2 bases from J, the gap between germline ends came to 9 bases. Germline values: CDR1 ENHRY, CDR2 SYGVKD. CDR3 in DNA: TGTGCCATCAGTGATAGGGGGAACACAGATACGCAGTATTTT. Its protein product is CAISDRGNTDTQYF.

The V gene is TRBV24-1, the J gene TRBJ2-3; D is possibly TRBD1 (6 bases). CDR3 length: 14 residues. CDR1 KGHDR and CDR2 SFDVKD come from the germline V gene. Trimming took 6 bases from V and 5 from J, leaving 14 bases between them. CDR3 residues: CATSYGAGEDTQYF. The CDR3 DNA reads TGTGCCACCAGTTATGGGGCAGGGGAAGATACGCAGTATTTT.

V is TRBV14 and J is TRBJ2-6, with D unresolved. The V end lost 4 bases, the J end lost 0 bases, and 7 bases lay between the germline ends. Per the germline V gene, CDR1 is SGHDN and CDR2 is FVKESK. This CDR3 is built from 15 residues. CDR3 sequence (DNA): TGTGCCAGCAGCCCTTTAAACTCTGGGGCCAACGTCCTGACTTTC. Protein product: CASSPLNSGANVLTF.

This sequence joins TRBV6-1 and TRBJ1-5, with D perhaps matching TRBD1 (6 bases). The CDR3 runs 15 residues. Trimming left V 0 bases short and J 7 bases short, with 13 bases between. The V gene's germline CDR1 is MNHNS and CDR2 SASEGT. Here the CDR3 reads CASSEALGGGQPQHF. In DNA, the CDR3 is TGTGCCAGCAGTGAAGCGTTAGGGGGTGGGCAGCCCCAGCATTTT.

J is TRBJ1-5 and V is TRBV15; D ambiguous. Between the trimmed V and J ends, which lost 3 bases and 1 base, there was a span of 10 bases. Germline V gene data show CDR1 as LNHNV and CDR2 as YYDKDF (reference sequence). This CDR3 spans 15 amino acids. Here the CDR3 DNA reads TGTGCCACCAGCAGGCGTCAGGTGAGCAATCAGCCCCAGCATTTT. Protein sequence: CATSRRQVSNQPQHF.

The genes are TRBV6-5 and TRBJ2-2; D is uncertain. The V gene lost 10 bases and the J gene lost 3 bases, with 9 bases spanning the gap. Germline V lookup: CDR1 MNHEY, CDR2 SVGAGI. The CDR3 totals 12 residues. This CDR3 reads CAILSHTGELFF. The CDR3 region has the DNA TGTGCCATTCTATCGCACACCGGGGAGCTGTTTTTT.

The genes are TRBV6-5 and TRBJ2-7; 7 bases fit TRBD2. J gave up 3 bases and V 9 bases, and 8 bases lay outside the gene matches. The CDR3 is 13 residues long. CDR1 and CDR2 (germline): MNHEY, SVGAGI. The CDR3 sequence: CASAWLADYEQYF. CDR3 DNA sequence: TGTGCCAGTGCGTGGCTAGCGGACTACGAGCAGTACTTC.

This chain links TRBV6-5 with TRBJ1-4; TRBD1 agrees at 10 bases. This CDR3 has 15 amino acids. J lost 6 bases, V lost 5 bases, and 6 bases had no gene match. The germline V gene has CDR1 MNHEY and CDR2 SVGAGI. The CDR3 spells CASSPRTGGYEKLFF. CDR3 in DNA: TGTGCCAGCAGTCCCCGGACAGGGGGTTATGAAAAACTGTTTTTT.

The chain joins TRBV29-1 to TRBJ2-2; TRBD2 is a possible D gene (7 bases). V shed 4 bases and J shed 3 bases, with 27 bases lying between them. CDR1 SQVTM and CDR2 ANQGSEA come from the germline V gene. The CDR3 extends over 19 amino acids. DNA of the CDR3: TGCAGCGTTGGGCTGGAGGGGGGAGGGCGGTCGTGGGACACCGGGGAGCTGTTTTTT. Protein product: CSVGLEGGGRSWDTGELFF.

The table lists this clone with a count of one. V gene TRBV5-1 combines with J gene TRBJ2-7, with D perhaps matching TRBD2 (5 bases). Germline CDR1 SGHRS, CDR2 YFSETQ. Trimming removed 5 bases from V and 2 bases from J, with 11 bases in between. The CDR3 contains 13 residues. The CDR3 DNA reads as TGCGCCAGCAGGAGGGATGATGCCTACGAGCAGTACTTC. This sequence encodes CASRRDDAYEQYF.

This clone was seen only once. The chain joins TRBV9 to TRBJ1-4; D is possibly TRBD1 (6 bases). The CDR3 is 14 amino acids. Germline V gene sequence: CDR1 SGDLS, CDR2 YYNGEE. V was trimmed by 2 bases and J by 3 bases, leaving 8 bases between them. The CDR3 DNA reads TGTGCCAGCAGCGTTCCAGGGGCTAATGAAAAACTGTTTTTT. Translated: CASSVPGANEKLFF.

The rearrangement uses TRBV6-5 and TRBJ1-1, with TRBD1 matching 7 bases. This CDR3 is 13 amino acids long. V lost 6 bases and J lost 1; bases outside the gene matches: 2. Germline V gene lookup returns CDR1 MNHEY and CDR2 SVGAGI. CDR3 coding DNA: TGTGCCAGCAGGGACAGGACGAACACTGAAGCTTTCTTT. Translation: CASRDRTNTEAFF.

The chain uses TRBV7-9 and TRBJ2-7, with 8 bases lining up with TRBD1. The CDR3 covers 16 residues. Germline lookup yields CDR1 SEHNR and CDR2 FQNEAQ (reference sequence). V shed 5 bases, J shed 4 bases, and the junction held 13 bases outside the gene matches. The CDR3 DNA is TGTGCCAGCAGCGGGCGGTCGGGACAGGACGAGTACGAGCAGTACTTC. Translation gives CASSGRSGQDEYEQYF.

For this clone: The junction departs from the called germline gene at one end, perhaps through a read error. Here the CDR3 reads CASREGTGGGYEQYF. The CDR3 coding sequence is TGTGCCAGCAGAGAAGGGACAGGGGGTGGGTACGAGCAGTACTTC. The V gene is TRBV6-1, the J gene TRBJ2-7; 11 bases align to TRBD1. This CDR3 comprises 15 residues. Looked up from germline, CDR1 is MNHNS and CDR2 is SASEGT.

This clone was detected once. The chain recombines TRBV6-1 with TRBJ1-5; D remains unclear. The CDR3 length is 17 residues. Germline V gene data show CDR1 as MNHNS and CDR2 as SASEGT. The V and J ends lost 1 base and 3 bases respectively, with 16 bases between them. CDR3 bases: TGTGCCAGCAGTGAAGGAAGGTGGAGGGCTTCCAATCAGCCCCAGCATTTT. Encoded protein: CASSEGRWRASNQPQHF.